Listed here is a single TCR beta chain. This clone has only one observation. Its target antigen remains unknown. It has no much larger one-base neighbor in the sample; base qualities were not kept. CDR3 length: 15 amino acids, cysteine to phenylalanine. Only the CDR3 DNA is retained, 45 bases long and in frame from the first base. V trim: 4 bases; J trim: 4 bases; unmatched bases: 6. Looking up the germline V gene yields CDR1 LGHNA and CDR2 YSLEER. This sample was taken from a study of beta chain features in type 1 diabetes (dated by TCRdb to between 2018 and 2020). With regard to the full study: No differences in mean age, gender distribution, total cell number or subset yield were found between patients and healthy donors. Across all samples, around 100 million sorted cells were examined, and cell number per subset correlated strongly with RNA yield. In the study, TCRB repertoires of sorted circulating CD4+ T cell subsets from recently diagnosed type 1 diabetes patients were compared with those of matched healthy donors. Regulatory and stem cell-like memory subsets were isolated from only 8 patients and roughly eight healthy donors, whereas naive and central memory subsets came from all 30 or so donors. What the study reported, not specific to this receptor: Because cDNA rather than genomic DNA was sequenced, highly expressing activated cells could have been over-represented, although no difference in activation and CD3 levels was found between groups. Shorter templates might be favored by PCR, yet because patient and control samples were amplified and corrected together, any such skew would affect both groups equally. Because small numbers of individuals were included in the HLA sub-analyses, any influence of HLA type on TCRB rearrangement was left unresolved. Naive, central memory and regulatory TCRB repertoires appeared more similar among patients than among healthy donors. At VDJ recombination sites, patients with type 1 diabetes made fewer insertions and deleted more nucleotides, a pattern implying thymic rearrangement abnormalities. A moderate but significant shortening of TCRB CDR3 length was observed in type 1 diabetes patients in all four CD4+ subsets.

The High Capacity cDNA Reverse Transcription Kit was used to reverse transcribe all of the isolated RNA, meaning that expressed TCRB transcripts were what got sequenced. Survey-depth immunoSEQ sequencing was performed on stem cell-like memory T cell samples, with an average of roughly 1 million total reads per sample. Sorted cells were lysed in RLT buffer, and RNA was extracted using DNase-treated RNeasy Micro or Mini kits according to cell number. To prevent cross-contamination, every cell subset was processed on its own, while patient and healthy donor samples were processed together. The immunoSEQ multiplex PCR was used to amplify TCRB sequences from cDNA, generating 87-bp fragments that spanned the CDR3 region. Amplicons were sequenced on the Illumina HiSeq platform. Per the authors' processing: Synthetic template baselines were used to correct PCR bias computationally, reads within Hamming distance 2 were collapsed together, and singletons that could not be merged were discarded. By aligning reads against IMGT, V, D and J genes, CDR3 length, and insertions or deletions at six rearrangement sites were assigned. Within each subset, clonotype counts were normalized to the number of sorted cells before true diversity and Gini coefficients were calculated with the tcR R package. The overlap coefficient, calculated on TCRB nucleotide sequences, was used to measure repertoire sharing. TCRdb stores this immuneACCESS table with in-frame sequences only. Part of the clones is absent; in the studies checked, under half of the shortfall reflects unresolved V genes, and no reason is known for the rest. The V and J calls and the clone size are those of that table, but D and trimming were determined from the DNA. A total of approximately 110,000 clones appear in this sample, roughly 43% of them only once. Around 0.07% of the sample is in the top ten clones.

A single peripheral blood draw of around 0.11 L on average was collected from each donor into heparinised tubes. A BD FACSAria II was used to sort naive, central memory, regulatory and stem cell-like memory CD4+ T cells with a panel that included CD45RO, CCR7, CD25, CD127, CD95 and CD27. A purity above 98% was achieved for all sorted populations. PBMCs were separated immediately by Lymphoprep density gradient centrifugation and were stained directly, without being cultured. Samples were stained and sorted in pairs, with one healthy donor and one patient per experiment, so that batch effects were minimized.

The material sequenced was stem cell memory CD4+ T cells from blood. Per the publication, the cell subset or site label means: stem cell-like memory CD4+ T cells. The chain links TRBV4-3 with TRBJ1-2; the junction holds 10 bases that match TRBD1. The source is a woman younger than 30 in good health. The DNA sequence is TGCGCCAGCAGCCCGACAGGGGGCTATGCCTATGGCTACACCTTC. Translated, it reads CASSPTGGYAYGYTF.